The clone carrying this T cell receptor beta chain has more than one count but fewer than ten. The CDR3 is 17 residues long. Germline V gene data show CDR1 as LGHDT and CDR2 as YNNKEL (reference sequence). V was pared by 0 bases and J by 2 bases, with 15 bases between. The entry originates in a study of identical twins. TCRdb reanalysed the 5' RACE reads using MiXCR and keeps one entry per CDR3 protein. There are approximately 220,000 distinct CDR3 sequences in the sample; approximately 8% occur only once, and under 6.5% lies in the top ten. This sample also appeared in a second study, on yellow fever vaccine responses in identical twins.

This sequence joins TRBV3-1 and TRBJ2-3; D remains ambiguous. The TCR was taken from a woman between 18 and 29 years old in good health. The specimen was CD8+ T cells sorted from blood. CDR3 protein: CASSQDLSAVNTDTQYF. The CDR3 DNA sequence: TGTGCCAGCAGCCAAGATCTCTCCGCGGTCAACACAGATACGCAGTATTTT.